The 30 T cell receptor beta chains below come from one sample, sequenced in a study of a mutant IDH1 vaccine in newly diagnosed glioma. The antigens these receptors bind are not known. Profiled with immunoSEQ multiplex PCR; TCRdb holds only in-frame clones, not every one. The table lists about 40,000 clones, approximately 91% of them singletons. Time point noted: week 5, during vaccination. Vaccine doses each comprised 300 ug of mutant IDH1 20-mer peptide, with topical imiquimod. This material consisted of PBMCs, taken from a glioma patient whose treatment included an IDH1 peptide vaccine. The receptors were gathered from a man aged 50-60 years with glioma.

The J gene is TRBJ2-2, the V gene TRBV5-1, with D perhaps TRBD2 (7 bases). V dropped 1 base and J dropped 4 bases, with 11 bases sitting between them. The CDR3 is 15 amino acids. The V gene's germline CDR1 is SGHRS and CDR2 YFSETQ. CDR3 sequence: CASSLRGGGTGELFF. The CDR3 DNA follows: TGCGCCAGCAGCTTGAGGGGGGGCGGCACCGGGGAGCTGTTTTTT.

V is TRBV10-2 and J is TRBJ2-7, with 8 bases matching TRBD1. CDR3 size: 14 residues. CDR1 WSHSY and CDR2 SAAADI come from the germline V gene. V shed 7 bases and J 4 bases; nucleotides not matched to a gene: 9. CDR3 DNA: TGCGCCAGCACCCCAGGGGGCGTTTGGTACGAGCAGTACTTC. This encodes CASTPGGVWYEQYF.

The chain recombines TRBV5-8 with TRBJ1-1, with 7 positions matching TRBD1. Per germline, CDR1 SGHTS and CDR2 YDEGEE. Trimming took 0 bases from V and 13 from J; bases not matched to a gene: 6. The CDR3 contains 12 residues. CDR3: CASSLEGGDHFF. Here the CDR3 DNA reads TGTGCCAGCAGCTTGGAAGGGGGCGATCATTTCTTT. Full variable domain (rest looked up from reference TRBV5-8 and TRBJ1-1): EAGVTQSPTHLIKTRGQQATLRCSPISGHTSVYWYQQALGLGLQFLLWYDEGEERNRGNFPPRFSGRQFPNYSSELNVNALELEDSALYLCASSLEGGDHFFGQGTRLTVV.

This clone was detected only a few times. The genes are TRBV2 and TRBJ2-1; a weak D match, TRBD1 (5 bases). CDR1 SNHLY and CDR2 FYNNEI come from the germline V gene. The V end was cut by 5 bases, the J end by 7 bases, with 12 bases between. The CDR3 sequence is 13 residues long. The CDR3, as DNA: TGTGCCAGCAGTACGGACAACCGGAATGAGCAGTTCTTC. It is translated as CASSTDNRNEQFF.

The CDR3 coding sequence is TGTGCCAGCAGTCAAACCGGGACAGGCGATGGCTACACCTTC. This gives the protein CASSQTGTGDGYTF. This rearrangement joins TRBV6-5 to TRBJ1-2, with 8 bases identical to TRBD1. Germline-derived CDR1 and CDR2 are MNHEY and SVGAGI. The CDR3 covers 14 residues. V lost 5 bases to trimming and J lost 6 bases; unmatched junction nucleotides: 8.

The J gene is TRBJ2-7, the V gene TRBV6-6, with D perhaps being TRBD1 or TRBD2 (6 bases each). Between the trimmed V and J ends, which lost 5 bases and 9 bases, there was a span of 14 bases. Germline V lookup: CDR1 MNHNY, CDR2 SVGAGI (reference sequence). The CDR3 is 12 residues long. CDR3 residues: CASSPLWGAQYF. The CDR3 region has the DNA TGTGCCAGCAGTCCCCTCTGGGGGGCGCAGTACTTC.

The V and J genes are TRBV5-6 and TRBJ1-4, with D unclear. The CDR3 sequence is 13 residues long. The germline gives CDR1 SGHDT, CDR2 YYEEEE. V lost 0 bases, J lost 7 bases, and 7 bases lay in between. The CDR3 region has the DNA TGTGCCAGCAGCTTGGTCGGGGTTGAAAAACTGTTTTTT. Protein product: CASSLVGVEKLFF.

The chain has TRBV30 and TRBJ2-7; 10 bases agree with TRBD1. The CDR3 runs to 15 residues. The germline V gene has CDR1 GTSNPN and CDR2 SVGIG (reference sequence). The ends lost 3 bases at V and 3 bases at J; junction bases unmatched: 8. The CDR3 bases are TGTGCCTGGAGCACACGGACAGGGGGTTTCTACGAGCAGTACTTC. Encoded protein: CAWSTRTGGFYEQYF.

The rearrangement links TRBV6-1 to TRBJ2-7; 9 bases match TRBD1. Germline V lookup: CDR1 MNHNS, CDR2 SASEGT. Trimming removed 4 bases from V and 7 bases from J; junction bases left unmatched: 14. This CDR3 has 16 residues. CDR3 DNA: TGTGCCAGCAGTGGAGCCGGGACAGGGAATCTGGGGGAGCAGTACTTC. Translated, it gives CASSGAGTGNLGEQYF.

V and J are TRBV5-1 and TRBJ2-5; tentative D call: TRBD2 (6 bases). Between the trimmed V and J ends, which lost 0 bases and 4 bases, there was a span of 10 bases. This CDR3 has 14 residues. Germline V gene data show CDR1 as SGHRS and CDR2 as YFSETQ. CDR3 nucleotide sequence: TGCGCCAGCAGCTTGGTGGGGGGTCTAGAGACCCAGTACTTC. Translated, it gives CASSLVGGLETQYF.

This sequence joins TRBV19 and TRBJ1-1; 7 bases map to TRBD1. Germline CDR1 LNHDA, CDR2 SQIVND (reference sequence). The CDR3 has 15 amino acids. V was clipped by 5 bases and J by 5 bases; unmatched bases: 11. CDR3 protein: CASSARDSRTTEAFF. The DNA for the CDR3 is TGTGCCAGTAGTGCCAGGGACAGCCGAACGACTGAAGCTTTCTTT. Complete variable domain (other parts from reference TRBV19 and TRBJ1-1): DGGITQSPKYLFRKEGQNVTLSCEQNLNHDAMYWYRQDPGQGLRLIYYSQIVNDFQKGDIAEGYSVSREKKESFPLTVTSAQKNPTAFYLCASSARDSRTTEAFFGQGTRLTVV.

The chain employs TRBV4-1 and TRBJ2-7; D is perhaps TRBD1 or TRBD2 (5 bases each). Germline CDR1 reads MGHRA; CDR2 reads YSYEKL. Trimming shortened V by 0 bases and J by 3 bases, and 15 bases separated the two germline ends. CDR3 size: 16 residues. The CDR3 reads CASSQDSGTAFYEQYF. The CDR3 DNA reads as TGCGCCAGCAGCCAAGACTCAGGGACCGCATTCTACGAGCAGTACTTC.

This clone has just one count. V gene TRBV7-9 combines with J gene TRBJ1-5, with D tentatively TRBD1 (5 bases). CDR1 and CDR2 (germline): SEHNR, FQNEAQ (reference sequence). The CDR3 length is 15 residues. V shed 2 bases and J shed 7 bases, with 15 bases lying between them. The CDR3 DNA reads TGTGCCAGCAGCTTAATTGGGACCGGCCCCCAGCCCCAGCATTTT. It encodes CASSLIGTGPQPQHF.

The V and J genes are TRBV4-2 and TRBJ2-5; D is unresolved. Germline values: CDR1 LGHNA, CDR2 YNFKEQ. The germline V and J ends were trimmed by 0 bases and 4 bases, with 12 bases remaining between them. The CDR3 is made up of 15 amino acids. CDR3 in amino acids: CASSQDLKGSETQYF. The CDR3 DNA reads as TGTGCCAGCAGCCAAGATCTGAAGGGATCAGAGACCCAGTACTTC.

The chain joins TRBV27 to TRBJ2-6; TRBD1 matches at 9 bases. Germline trimming cut 5 bases from V and 2 bases from J; bases unmatched to any gene: 4. Germline V gene sequence: CDR1 MNHEY, CDR2 SMNVEV (reference sequence). CDR3 length: 16 residues. The CDR3 here is CASSLRTGAGANVLTF. DNA of the CDR3: TGTGCCAGCAGTCTTCGGACAGGGGCTGGGGCCAACGTCCTGACTTTC.

J is TRBJ1-2 and V is TRBV9; D might be TRBD1 (6 bases). The length of the CDR3 is 15 residues. Germline values: CDR1 SGDLS, CDR2 YYNGEE. The V and J ends lost 1 base and 6 bases respectively, with 16 bases between them. Here the CDR3 DNA reads TGTGCCAGCAGCGTAAGGAGGGGGGGTGAGGATGGCTACACCTTC. It encodes CASSVRRGGEDGYTF.

The chain carries TRBV7-9 and TRBJ1-4; 8 nucleotides align to TRBD1. The CDR3 is 14 amino acids. The ends lost 5 bases at V and 4 bases at J; junction bases unmatched: 3. In germline, CDR1 is SEHNR, CDR2 FQNEAQ (reference sequence). Here the CDR3 DNA reads TGTGCCAGCAGCCGAACAGGGGGTAATGAAAAACTGTTTTTT. Its protein product is CASSRTGGNEKLFF.

The chain couples TRBV4-1 to TRBJ1-5; TRBD1 matches at 7 bases. The germline CDR1 and CDR2 sequences are MGHRA and YSYEKL. The V gene end was trimmed by 6 bases and the J gene end by 1 base; junction bases not matched to a gene: 18. The CDR3 runs to 19 residues. CDR3 in amino acids: CASRPTHFRQGKSNQPQHF. In nucleotides, the CDR3 is TGCGCCAGCAGACCCACCCACTTCCGACAGGGAAAAAGCAATCAGCCCCAGCATTTT.

CDR3 DNA: TGCGCCAGCAGCGCCGGGACAGGGGCCGATACGCAGTATTTT. It encodes CASSAGTGADTQYF. The chain uses TRBV5-1 and TRBJ2-3; TRBD1 aligns across 10 bases. Germline CDR1 reads SGHRS; CDR2 reads YFSETQ. Germline trimming cut 4 bases from V and 6 bases from J; bases unmatched to any gene: 5. This CDR3 has 14 residues.

The chain couples TRBV4-2 to TRBJ2-1; D possibly corresponds to TRBD1 (6 bases). Germline-derived CDR1 and CDR2 are LGHNA and YNFKEQ. CDR3 size: 15 residues. V was shortened by 1 base and J by 6 bases, with 13 bases between the two germline ends. The CDR3 DNA reads TGTGCCAGCAGCCAAGTTTTGACAGGTGGCAATGAGCAGTTCTTC. Encoded protein: CASSQVLTGGNEQFF.

This chain uses TRBV4-1 with TRBJ2-3; D remains ambiguous. V dropped 8 bases and J dropped 3 bases, with 6 bases sitting between them. CDR3 size: 11 residues. In germline, CDR1 is MGHRA, CDR2 YSYEKL. For the CDR3, the DNA is TGCGCCAGCTCCTGGACAGATACGCAGTATTTT. This codes for CASSWTDTQYF.

This chain connects TRBV15 to TRBJ2-7, with TRBD1 as a possible D gene (6 bases). Germline V CDR1 and CDR2: LNHNV, YYDKDF (reference sequence). This CDR3 is built from 13 residues. V lost 3 bases and J 2 bases, leaving 8 bases between the germline ends. CDR3 nucleotides: TGTGCCACCAGCAGGGACAGCACCTACGAGCAGTACTTC. This sequence encodes CATSRDSTYEQYF.

The chain links TRBV5-1 to TRBJ2-5; no clear D gene. This CDR3 has 15 amino acids. Trimming removed 5 bases from V and 7 bases from J, with 21 bases in between. Germline lookup yields CDR1 SGHRS and CDR2 YFSETQ. The CDR3 sequence: CASRPWGSGGWTQYF. The DNA for the CDR3 is TGCGCCAGCAGACCCTGGGGTTCCGGTGGTTGGACCCAGTACTTC.

The chain carries TRBV10-2 and TRBJ2-7, with 8 bases lining up with TRBD1. The V gene end was trimmed by 8 bases and the J gene end by 0 bases; junction bases not matched to a gene: 9. The germline V gene has CDR1 WSHSY and CDR2 SAAADI. The CDR3 totals 15 residues. The CDR3 protein is CASYTDRGTSYEQYF. CDR3 nucleotide sequence: TGCGCCAGCTATACCGACAGGGGTACCTCCTACGAGCAGTACTTC.

This clone was detected only a few times. The chain uses TRBV9 and TRBJ1-1; a possible D gene is TRBD1 (6 bases). Germline V gene data show CDR1 as SGDLS and CDR2 as YYNGEE. V shed 0 bases and J shed 10 bases, with 16 bases lying between them. The CDR3 extends over 14 amino acids. The CDR3 coding sequence is TGTGCCAGCAGCGTAGTAGGGACACCCATTGGAGCTTTCTTT. Its translation is CASSVVGTPIGAFF.

V is TRBV4-3 and J is TRBJ1-1; D remains unclear. Germline values: CDR1 LGHNA, CDR2 YSLEER. This CDR3 is built from 14 residues. V was shortened by 1 base and J by 0 bases, with 6 bases between the two germline ends. In DNA form, the CDR3 reads TGCGCCAGCAGCCAAGGGACCATGAACACTGAAGCTTTCTTT. This translates into CASSQGTMNTEAFF.

The rearrangement links TRBV4-2 to TRBJ2-5, with D maybe TRBD2 (7 bases). V shed 3 bases and J shed 6 bases, with 17 bases lying between them. CDR1 LGHNA and CDR2 YNFKEQ come from the germline V gene. CDR3 size: 15 residues. The CDR3 loop reads CASSQGGPTGKTQYF. The CDR3, as DNA: TGTGCCAGCAGCCAGGGGGGGCCGACGGGAAAGACCCAGTACTTC.

The chain couples TRBV19 to TRBJ1-2, with a possible D match to TRBD1 (6 bases). The CDR3 sequence is 18 residues long. V was pared by 4 bases and J by 7 bases, with 28 bases between. Germline V CDR1 and CDR2: LNHDA, SQIVND (reference sequence). DNA for the CDR3: TGTGCCAGTAGTACTACACTCCATCCCGGACAGTCTTCCTCTGGCTACACCTTC. Its translation is CASSTTLHPGQSSSGYTF. Full variable domain (outside the CDR3, taken from reference TRBV19 and TRBJ1-2): DGGITQSPKYLFRKEGQNVTLSCEQNLNHDAMYWYRQDPGQGLRLIYYSQIVNDFQKGDIAEGYSVSREKKESFPLTVTSAQKNPTAFYLCASSTTLHPGQSSSGYTFGSGTRLTVV.

J is TRBJ2-3 and V is TRBV6-4; D is possibly TRBD1 or TRBD2 (6 bases each). CDR1 MRHNA and CDR2 SNTAGT come from the germline V gene. The CDR3 consists of 15 residues. V was pared by 5 bases and J by 4 bases, with 16 bases between. The CDR3 DNA reads as TGTGCCAGCAGTCTTAAGGGGGAGGAGGCAGATACGCAGTATTTT. It yields the protein CASSLKGEEADTQYF.

This chain links TRBV2 with TRBJ1-1; 11 bases agree with TRBD1. The CDR3 runs 19 residues. V lost 6 bases and J lost 0; bases outside the gene matches: 15. Germline values: CDR1 SNHLY, CDR2 FYNNEI. The CDR3: CASRDRGQSQRGMNTEAFF. CDR3 coding DNA: TGTGCCAGCAGGGACAGGGGGCAAAGTCAAAGGGGGATGAACACTGAAGCTTTCTTT.